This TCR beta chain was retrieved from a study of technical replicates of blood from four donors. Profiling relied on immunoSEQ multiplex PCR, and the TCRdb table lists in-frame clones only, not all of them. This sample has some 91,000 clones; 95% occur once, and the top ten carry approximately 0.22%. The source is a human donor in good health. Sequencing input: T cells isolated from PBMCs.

The CDR3 DNA is TGCGCCAGCAGCCAAGATTTTTCTAGCGGACTCTCCTACGAGCAGTACTTC. Residues: CASSQDFSSGLSYEQYF. The chain is built from TRBV4-1 and TRBJ2-7; 7 bases line up with TRBD2. This CDR3 is 17 amino acids long. V gave up 0 bases and J gave up 0 bases; unmatched junction bases: 8. Germline-derived CDR1 and CDR2 are MGHRA and YSYEKL.